This T cell receptor (beta chain) was observed in a study of immune evolution from preneoplasia to lung adenocarcinoma (dated by TCRdb to 2020 to 2022). In terms of the full investigation: HLA loss of heterozygosity was observed in roughly 6.6%, 14% and 36% of AIS, MIA and ADC lesions, respectively, and was not observed in any AAH lesions. TCR sequencing data came from roughly 51 patients. Whole exome sequencing and methylation data from the same cohort of nodules were integrated with the immune data. The overall cohort was made up of a few dozen patients with pulmonary nodules who had surgical resection. The sample size depended on which specimens were available, not on a prior power calculation. POLYSOLVER was used to infer class I HLA alleles from exome data, and LOHHLA was used to detect allele-specific HLA loss. The study used immune gene expression, TCR sequencing and multiplex immunofluorescence to profile the immune contexture of lung adenocarcinoma precursors and invasive adenocarcinoma. Resected precursor lesions (AAH, AIS, MIA) and invasive adenocarcinomas were each compared against paired morphologically normal lung tissue. The study reported that fewer than 130 samples were used for TCR sequencing. Overall study outcomes, separate from this receptor: Compared with EGFR-mutant or double wild-type lesions, KRAS-mutant nodules had the highest T cell clonality. The findings rested on association rather than direct causation, and larger cohorts with long-term follow-up and longitudinal biopsies were considered necessary. The highest top T cell clone frequencies were observed in normal lung, and a progressive decrease in top T cell clone frequencies appeared to occur from AAH through AIS, MIA and invasive adenocarcinoma. Because all patients were from Japan and China, applicability to Western populations was uncertain. Normal lung showed the highest clonality, whereas later-stage lesions appeared to have higher T cell density and diversity but lower clonality.

The immunoSEQ hsTCRbeta Kit was used to sequence TCR beta CDR3 regions from DNA. The source study handled its data this way. The ImmunoSEQ Analyzer was used to analyse the TCR sequencing data. T cell clonality was defined as 1 minus Pielou's evenness computed on productive rearrangements. To measure T cell diversity, the inverse Simpson index was applied to productive templates. T cell density was defined as TCR beta template counts normalized to usable DNA, with usable DNA estimated by amplification and sequencing of housekeeping genes. TCR metrics were compared across histologic stages using two-sided Kruskal-Wallis tests. Sourced from immuneACCESS, this table was stored by TCRdb with only in-frame sequences that have V and J called. A share of the clones is absent; for the studies checked, an unresolved V gene accounts for under half, and the remainder has no known explanation. V, J and clone size are those of that table, while D and trimming were read from the DNA. The sample table shows several thousand clones, and roughly 83% are seen once. The ten largest clonotypes hold 2% to 2.5% of the sample.

Between about 2013 and 2017, the patients underwent resection in either Japan or China. Histologic diagnosis of each case was confirmed independently by two lung cancer pathologists on H&E slides. To enrich premalignant or tumor cells for nucleic acid extraction, macro-dissection was performed after pathologic assessment. The AllPrep DNA/RNA FFPE Kit was used to isolate DNA from FFPE tissue. Remarks on this clone: The target of this receptor is not known. Base qualities were left out, and no much larger clone turns up one base away.

V is pared back by 5 bases and J by 1 base, with 15 bases lying between the germline termini. The CDR3 has 15 amino acids, counting the end cysteine and phenylalanine. The only DNA kept is the CDR3, 45 bases in frame from the first base. From a lookup of the germline V gene (reference sequence), CDR1 and CDR2 are LNHDA and SQIVND. The chain was built from TRBV19 and TRBJ2-7, with the D gene too uncertain to name. This receptor was taken from a person aged 50-70 years with lung adenocarcinoma. The material sequenced was FFPE invasive lung adenocarcinoma tissue. Sample cell subset or site, as interpreted from the label and publication: frankly invasive lung adenocarcinoma (ADC). The base sequence is TGTGCCAGTAGTCCTGTGGGCGCTGGGTCCTACGAGCAGTACTTC. This sequence encodes CASSPVGAGSYEQYF.